The next 29 T cell receptor beta chains were all read from a single sample in a study of T cell responses to AZD1222 COVID-19 vaccine. The data were produced by immunoSEQ multiplex PCR, yet TCRdb's version contains in-frame clones alone and is incomplete. The repertoire holds 50,000 to 65,000 clones, with 90% to 95% as singletons. The source was peripheral blood, collected 28 days after the second dose of the MenACWY control vaccine. These receptors were obtained from an adult who received the MenACWY meningococcal vaccine as a control.

The rearrangement joins TRBV15 to TRBJ1-1, with TRBD1 as a possible D gene (6 bases). The V gene lost 1 base and the J gene lost 5 bases, with 8 bases spanning the gap. The V gene's germline CDR1 is LNHNV and CDR2 YYDKDF (reference sequence). This CDR3 has 13 amino acids. The CDR3 loop is CATSRGRGTEAFF. Here the CDR3 DNA reads TGTGCCACCAGCAGAGGGAGGGGGACTGAAGCTTTCTTT.

The V and J genes are TRBV9 and TRBJ2-3; no clear D gene. The CDR3 length is 10 residues. CDR1 and CDR2 from the germline V gene are SGDLS and YYNGEE. V was pared by 4 bases and J by 3 bases, with 0 bases between. CDR3 in amino acids: CASSTDTQYF. The DNA for the CDR3 is TGTGCCAGCAGCACAGATACGCAGTATTTT.

The J gene is TRBJ1-1, the V gene TRBV27; perhaps TRBD1 as D (6 bases). V gave up 3 bases and J gave up 9 bases, with 23 bases separating them. The CDR3 is 16 residues long. Per germline, CDR1 MNHEY and CDR2 SMNVEV (reference sequence). CDR3 loop: CASSFGGLRGDPKAFF. The CDR3 DNA reads as TGTGCCAGCAGTTTTGGGGGCTTGCGGGGGGATCCGAAAGCTTTCTTT.

The rearrangement links TRBV15 to TRBJ2-1; 10 bases match TRBD2. The CDR3 has 15 amino acids. Looked up from germline, CDR1 is LNHNV and CDR2 is YYDKDF (reference sequence). Trimming removed 0 bases from V and 10 bases from J; junction bases left unmatched: 6. This chain's CDR3 is CATSREAGGPGEQFF. CDR3 bases: TGTGCCACCAGCAGAGAAGCGGGAGGGCCAGGAGAGCAGTTCTTC.

With respect to this clone: Different DNA sequences within this sample yield the same CDR3. V gene TRBV6-4 combines with J gene TRBJ2-2; D gene ambiguous. Germline CDR1 reads MRHNA; CDR2 reads SNTAGT. V lost 4 bases and J lost 2, with 5 bases in between. The CDR3 is 13 amino acids. The CDR3, as DNA: TGTGCCAGCAGTGGGACCAACACCGGGGAGCTGTTTTTT. Protein: CASSGTNTGELFF.

The chain uses TRBV25-1 and TRBJ1-2; no reliable D call. The CDR3 has 12 residues. Germline CDR1 is MGHDK and CDR2 is SYGVNS. V gave up 8 bases and J gave up 4 bases, with 11 bases separating them. CDR3 sequence (DNA): TGTGCCAGCGTTGACGGAGGCTATGGCTACACCTTC. This translates into CASVDGGYGYTF.

V gene TRBV5-8 combines with J gene TRBJ1-1; D gene ambiguous. The germline CDR1 and CDR2 sequences are SGHTS and YDEGEE. The V end lost 7 bases, the J end lost 6 bases, and 7 bases lay between the germline ends. The CDR3 length is 10 residues. CDR3: CASSRAEAFF. Here the CDR3 DNA reads TGTGCCAGCTCGAGAGCTGAAGCTTTCTTT.

This chain joins TRBV13 and TRBJ1-1, with unresolved D. Trimming shortened V by 5 bases and J by 1 base, and 14 bases separated the two germline ends. This CDR3 comprises 15 residues. Germline V lookup: CDR1 PRHDT, CDR2 FYEKMQ (reference sequence). The DNA of the CDR3 is TGTGCCAGCAGCGAAGGACCGGGTAGGAACACTGAAGCTTTCTTT. This sequence encodes CASSEGPGRNTEAFF.

The V call is TRBV19, the J call TRBJ1-1; possibly TRBD1 for D (6 bases). V was cut by 2 bases and J by 3 bases, with 16 bases left in between. The germline CDR1 and CDR2 sequences are LNHDA and SQIVND (reference sequence). This CDR3 has 16 amino acids. The CDR3 nucleotides are TGTGCCAGTAGTATACCCGCGGGGGCGGTTGACACTGAAGCTTTCTTT. Translating it yields CASSIPAGAVDTEAFF.

The CDR3 reads CASSETGSSRQPQHF. The CDR3 coding sequence is TGTGCCAGCAGTGAAACCGGGAGTAGTCGTCAGCCCCAGCATTTT. The chain carries TRBV2 and TRBJ1-5; D call uncertain. From germline, CDR1 is SNHLY and CDR2 FYNNEI. The ends were cut back, 2 bases at V and 6 bases at J, with 14 bases in the middle. This CDR3 has 15 residues.

J is TRBJ1-4 and V is TRBV7-9; D remains ambiguous. The ends were cut back, 5 bases at V and 4 bases at J, with 8 bases in the middle. The CDR3 spans 13 residues. The germline V gene encodes CDR1 SEHNR and CDR2 FQNEAQ (reference sequence). Here the CDR3 reads CASSPRLNEKLFF. Written as DNA, the CDR3 is TGTGCCAGCAGCCCCAGGCTTAATGAAAAACTGTTTTTT.

DNA of the CDR3: TGCGCCAGCAGCTCCACTGAAAATTCACCCCTCCACTTT. It encodes CASSSTENSPLHF. The chain recombines TRBV5-1 with TRBJ1-6; D is undetermined. V lost 3 bases and J lost 7, with 8 bases in between. CDR1 is SGHRS and CDR2 is YFSETQ in the germline V gene. The CDR3 runs to 13 residues.

The gene calls are TRBV2 and TRBJ1-1; 7 bases map to TRBD1. After removal of 4 bases from V and 1 base from J, the junction contained 3 bases not matched to a gene. Germline V lookup: CDR1 SNHLY, CDR2 FYNNEI. The CDR3 is 14 amino acids. The CDR3 sequence: CASSGGQPNTEAFF. The CDR3 DNA reads as TGTGCCAGCAGTGGGGGACAGCCGAACACTGAAGCTTTCTTT.

The table lists this clone with a few counts. V and J are TRBV11-3 and TRBJ1-1; 8 positions match TRBD1. The CDR3 consists of 14 residues. V lost 5 bases, J lost 0 bases, and 2 bases stayed unmatched. Germline values: CDR1 SGHNT, CDR2 YENEEA. The CDR3 nucleotides read TGTGCCAGCAGCACGGGACAGGTGAACACTGAAGCTTTCTTT. This translates into CASSTGQVNTEAFF.

J is TRBJ2-2 and V is TRBV27, with 7 positions matching TRBD1. From germline, CDR1 is MNHEY and CDR2 SMNVEV (reference sequence). J lost 2 bases, V lost 3 bases, and 6 bases had no gene match. There are 16 residues in the CDR3. The CDR3 DNA is TGTGCCAGCAGTTTCTATGGGACAGTAAACACCGGGGAGCTGTTTTTT. It specifies CASSFYGTVNTGELFF.

The genes are TRBV5-1 and TRBJ2-5, with TRBD1 identical over 8 bases. This CDR3 is 15 amino acids long. Trimming at V came to 4 bases and at J to 1 base, leaving 6 bases not matched to a gene. Germline lookup yields CDR1 SGHRS and CDR2 YFSETQ. The CDR3: CASSGDRTTQETQYF. Here the CDR3 DNA reads TGCGCCAGCAGCGGGGACAGGACCACCCAAGAGACCCAGTACTTC.

This chain links TRBV28 with TRBJ1-3, with D possibly being TRBD1 (6 bases). CDR3 length: 14 residues. Trimming shortened V by 5 bases and J by 2 bases, and 10 bases separated the two germline ends. Germline loops: CDR1 MDHEN, CDR2 SYDVKM. The DNA of the CDR3 is TGTGCCAGCAGTCAGGGGTCCCCTGGAAACACCATATATTTT. Amino acid sequence: CASSQGSPGNTIYF.

This rearrangement joins TRBV5-1 to TRBJ2-1; TRBD2 matches at 13 bases. With 3 bases clipped from V and 9 bases from J, the junction kept 6 bases outside the gene matches. The CDR3 loop spans 15 amino acids. The germline V gene encodes CDR1 SGHRS and CDR2 YFSETQ. The CDR3 DNA reads TGCGCCAGCAGCTCCGGGACTAGCGGGATTAGTGAGCAGTTCTTC. This gives the protein CASSSGTSGISEQFF.

The gene calls are TRBV7-6 and TRBJ2-3; D might be TRBD2 (6 bases). Germline values: CDR1 SGHVS, CDR2 FNYEAQ. The CDR3 runs 15 residues. Between the trimmed V and J ends, which lost 3 bases and 4 bases, there was a span of 14 bases. The CDR3 DNA follows: TGTGCCAGCAGCTTTATACCCGGGAGCCCAGATACGCAGTATTTT. It translates to CASSFIPGSPDTQYF.

The chain recombines TRBV6-5 with TRBJ1-1; D gene unclear. CDR1 is MNHEY and CDR2 is SVGAGI in the germline V gene. This CDR3 is built from 13 residues. V was clipped by 2 bases and J by 5 bases, with 9 bases between them. CDR3 protein: CASSYRQATEAFF. The CDR3 DNA reads TGTGCCAGCAGTTACAGGCAGGCAACTGAAGCTTTCTTT.

V is TRBV5-1 and J is TRBJ1-2, with D possibly being TRBD1 (5 bases). There are 11 residues in the CDR3. V was shortened by 3 bases and J by 10 bases, with 10 bases between the two germline ends. In germline, CDR1 is SGHRS, CDR2 YFSETQ. The CDR3 region is CASSSLTDYTF. The DNA of the CDR3 is TGCGCCAGCAGCTCTTTGACAGACTACACCTTC.

This chain joins TRBV28 and TRBJ1-2; 9 positions match TRBD1. The ends lost 7 bases at V and 4 bases at J; junction bases unmatched: 1. The CDR3 contains 12 residues. From germline, CDR1 is MDHEN and CDR2 SYDVKM. The CDR3 here is CASKQGAYGYTF. CDR3 in DNA: TGTGCCAGCAAACAGGGGGCCTATGGCTACACCTTC.

The table lists this clone with a count of one. This chain joins TRBV27 and TRBJ1-2, with 10 bases aligning to TRBD1. V lost 7 bases to trimming and J lost 7 bases; unmatched junction nucleotides: 6. The CDR3 length is 13 residues. The V gene's germline CDR1 is MNHEY and CDR2 SMNVEV (reference sequence). CDR3 in amino acids: CASKVGTGVGYTF. The CDR3 DNA sequence: TGTGCCAGCAAAGTTGGGACAGGGGTTGGCTACACCTTC.

This chain connects TRBV6-4 to TRBJ2-7, with 14 bases aligning to TRBD2. Germline V lookup: CDR1 MRHNA, CDR2 SNTAGT. The V segment lost 10 bases and the J segment 5 bases; nucleotides outside the gene matches: 10. This CDR3 has 15 residues. The DNA of the CDR3 is TGTGCCAAGACACCGGGACTAGCGGGAGCGGACGAGCAGTACTTC. This translates into CAKTPGLAGADEQYF.

DNA of the CDR3: TGCAGCGTTGAAGGCCTGAGAGGGGACACTGAAGCTTTCTTT. This encodes CSVEGLRGDTEAFF. V gene TRBV29-1 combines with J gene TRBJ1-1; possibly TRBD1 for D (5 bases). V was trimmed by 1 base and J by 3 bases, leaving 12 bases between them. The CDR3 has 14 residues. Germline assignment: CDR1 SQVTM and CDR2 ANQGSEA. The full variable domain, its missing parts supplied by reference TRBV29-1 and TRBJ1-1, is SAVISQKPSRDICQRGTSLTIQCQVDSQVTMMFWYRQQPGQSLTLIATANQGSEATYESGFVIDKFPISRPNLTFSTLTVSNMSPEDSSIYLCSVEGLRGDTEAFFGQGTRLTVV.

The chain links TRBV28 to TRBJ2-7; 10 bases are a match to TRBD2. Germline V gene data show CDR1 as MDHEN and CDR2 as SYDVKM. This CDR3 is built from 16 residues. Trimming at V came to 7 bases and at J to 2 bases, leaving 11 bases not matched to a gene. DNA for the CDR3: TGTGCCAGCACCTACGCCCGGACTAGCGGAGCCTACGAGCAGTACTTC. This translates into CASTYARTSGAYEQYF.

This chain joins TRBV28 and TRBJ2-7; D might be TRBD1 (5 bases). V was cut by 7 bases and J by 6 bases, with 16 bases left in between. CDR1 is MDHEN and CDR2 is SYDVKM in the germline V gene. The CDR3 sequence is 13 residues long. CDR3: CASIQGALGEQYF. CDR3 DNA sequence: TGTGCCAGCATACAAGGGGCCCTGGGCGAGCAGTACTTC.

This chain links TRBV29-1 with TRBJ1-4, with D unclear. Trimming pared 4 bases from V and 7 bases from J, leaving 13 bases between. CDR1 is SQVTM and CDR2 is ANQGSEA in the germline V gene. The CDR3 covers 13 residues. The CDR3 here is CSVVHGAGEKLFF. The DNA of the CDR3 is TGCAGCGTTGTACACGGCGCGGGTGAAAAACTGTTTTTT.

The chain uses TRBV24-1 and TRBJ2-2; D uncertain. Trimming took off 3 bases at V and 0 bases at J, with 7 bases between the two ends. This CDR3 has 15 amino acids. Germline V gives CDR1 KGHDR, CDR2 SFDVKD. In DNA, the CDR3 is TGTGCCACCAGTGATCACAAGGCGAACACCGGGGAGCTGTTTTTT. This codes for CATSDHKANTGELFF.